These T cell receptor beta chains were read from a single sample in a study of cytomegalovirus exposure and HLA in healthy donors. This table comes from immunoSEQ multiplex PCR, and its TCRdb copy is limited to in-frame clones, with some not included. The sample has roughly 42,000 clones; the top ten hold approximately 1.4%. Material: PBMCs. The receptor source for this set is a young man in good health and CMV-seronegative. The CDR3 runs from the conserved cysteine through the conserved F or W. D genes are given only for firm matches.

v_call	d_call	j_call	cdr3_aa	cdr3_nt
TRBV5-6	TRBD2	TRBJ2-7	CASSFWGGEQYF	TGTGCCAGCAGCTTTTGGGGGGGCGAGCAGTACTTC
TRBV15	TRBD1	TRBJ2-3	CATSRGQGVTDTQYF	TGTGCCACCAGCAGGGGACAGGGGGTCACAGATACGCAGTATTTT
TRBV9	TRBD2	TRBJ2-2	CASSALAGGYTGELFF	TGTGCCAGCAGCGCCCTAGCGGGAGGCTACACCGGGGAGCTGTTTTTT
TRBV6-1	.	TRBJ1-6	CASSENSRGSARNSPLHF	TGTGCCAGCAGTGAAAATAGTCGGGGGAGCGCTCGGAATTCACCCCTCCACTTT
TRBV4-3	TRBD2	TRBJ2-7	CASSQDRSGSSYEQYF	TGCGCCAGCAGCCAAGATCGGAGCGGGAGCTCCTACGAGCAGTACTTC
TRBV7-1	.	TRBJ2-2	CASSEEQLGDVDTGELFF	TGTGCCAGCAGTGAGGAGCAGTTAGGAGACGTCGACACCGGGGAGCTGTTTTTT
TRBV30	.	TRBJ2-3	CAWGGDTQYF	TGTGCCTGGGGGGGGGATACGCAGTATTTT
TRBV29-1	TRBD2	TRBJ2-7	CSALLAGGPLEQYF	TGCAGCGCCTTACTAGCGGGAGGGCCGCTCGAGCAGTACTTC
TRBV7-3	.	TRBJ1-1	CASSLMGQGYTEAFF	TGTGCCAGCAGCTTAATGGGGCAGGGGTACACTGAAGCTTTCTTT
TRBV7-2	.	TRBJ1-2	CASSSETRGYGYTF	TGTGCCAGCAGCTCCGAAACAAGGGGCTATGGCTACACCTTC
TRBV27	TRBD2	TRBJ2-7	CASSLLAGYEQYF	TGTGCCAGCAGTTTGCTAGCGGGCTACGAGCAGTACTTC
TRBV30	.	TRBJ2-5	CAWSVLRGVETQYF	TGTGCCTGGAGTGTATTACGCGGCGTGGAGACCCAGTACTTC
TRBV6-5	TRBD1	TRBJ1-5	CASRPDRGGYQPQHF	TGTGCCAGCAGACCAGACAGGGGAGGGTATCAGCCCCAGCATTTT
TRBV6-6	.	TRBJ2-7	CASSYPPTGTYEQYF	TGTGCCAGCAGTTACCCCCCGACAGGAACCTACGAGCAGTACTTC
TRBV30	.	TRBJ1-2	CAWSWGPDYGYTF	TGTGCCTGGAGTTGGGGCCCTGACTATGGCTACACCTTC
TRBV7-9	TRBD1	TRBJ1-5	CASSYWGGQGSNQHQHF	TGTGCCAGCAGCTATTGGGGTGGACAGGGGAGCAATCAGCACCAGCATTTT
TRBV30	TRBD2	TRBJ2-2	CAWSRVAGGTSTGELFF	TGTGCCTGGAGTCGGGTAGCGGGAGGGACGAGCACCGGGGAGCTGTTTTTT
TRBV11-2	.	TRBJ1-1	CASSSRGGTEAFF	TGTGCCAGCAGCTCCAGGGGAGGGACTGAAGCTTTCTTT
TRBV28	.	TRBJ2-7	CASYRAFNEQYF	TGTGCCAGCTACAGGGCTTTCAACGAGCAGTACTTC
TRBV5-1	.	TRBJ2-1	CASSPWTGGKGSGRANEQFF	TGCGCCAGCAGCCCATGGACAGGGGGCAAGGGTAGCGGGAGGGCAAATGAGCAGTTCTTC
TRBV11-2	.	TRBJ1-1	CASSPLATNTEAFF	TGTGCCAGCAGCCCCTTAGCTACGAACACTGAAGCTTTCTTT
TRBV30	.	TRBJ2-5	CAWSVGAGQETQYF	TGTGCCTGGAGTGTAGGCGCAGGGCAAGAGACCCAGTACTTC
TRBV6-6	TRBD1	TRBJ2-7	CASSPTGTGVYEQYF	TGTGCCAGCAGTCCGACCGGGACAGGGGTCTACGAGCAGTACTTC
TRBV6-6	.	TRBJ1-1	CASSSTKRNTEAFF	TGTGCCAGCAGTTCCACCAAGCGGAACACTGAAGCTTTCTTT
TRBV29-1	.	TRBJ1-1	CSVEGLRENTEAFF	TGCAGCGTTGAGGGCCTCAGGGAGAACACTGAAGCTTTCTTT
TRBV6-5	.	TRBJ1-1	CASIFDRMNTEAFF	TGTGCCAGCATATTCGACAGGATGAACACTGAAGCTTTCTTT
TRBV19	.	TRBJ1-1	CASTSKSGLNTEAFF	TGTGCCAGTACCTCCAAGTCGGGGTTGAACACTGAAGCTTTCTTT
TRBV7-2	TRBD2	TRBJ2-7	CASSHSSGTIYEQYF	TGTGCCAGCAGCCACTCTAGCGGGACAATTTACGAGCAGTACTTC
TRBV9	.	TRBJ2-2	CASSPRGAAGGELFF	TGTGCCAGCAGCCCTCGGGGAGCGGCTGGCGGGGAGCTGTTTTTT
TRBV19	.	TRBJ1-2	CASRSRGAYGYTF	TGTGCCAGCCGGTCCAGGGGCGCGTATGGCTACACCTTC
TRBV18	TRBD1	TRBJ2-7	CASSPEAGGLYEQYF	TGTGCCAGCTCACCAGAGGCAGGGGGCCTGTACGAGCAGTACTTC
TRBV5-1	TRBD1	TRBJ1-2	CASSSWTGTNYGYTF	TGCGCCAGCAGCTCCTGGACAGGGACTAACTATGGCTACACCTTC
TRBV4-1	TRBD2	TRBJ2-1	CASSTRTSGYNEQFF	TGCGCCAGCAGCACCCGGACTAGCGGTTACAATGAGCAGTTCTTC
TRBV6-1	TRBD2	TRBJ2-7	CASGRAGGYEQYF	TGTGCCAGCGGGAGGGCCGGGGGATACGAGCAGTACTTC
TRBV19	TRBD1	TRBJ2-7	CASSPGQGAEEQYF	TGTGCCAGTAGTCCGGGACAGGGGGCTGAAGAGCAGTACTTC
TRBV30	.	TRBJ1-1	CAITSGGFSEAFF	TGTGCCATAACCTCTGGAGGGTTTTCTGAAGCTTTCTTT
TRBV4-1	.	TRBJ2-2	CASSQFGDTGELFF	TGCGCCAGCAGCCAGTTCGGGGACACCGGGGAGCTGTTTTTT
TRBV6-5	TRBD1	TRBJ1-2	CASSNPGQVYGYTF	TGTGCCAGCAGCAATCCGGGACAGGTCTATGGCTACACCTTC